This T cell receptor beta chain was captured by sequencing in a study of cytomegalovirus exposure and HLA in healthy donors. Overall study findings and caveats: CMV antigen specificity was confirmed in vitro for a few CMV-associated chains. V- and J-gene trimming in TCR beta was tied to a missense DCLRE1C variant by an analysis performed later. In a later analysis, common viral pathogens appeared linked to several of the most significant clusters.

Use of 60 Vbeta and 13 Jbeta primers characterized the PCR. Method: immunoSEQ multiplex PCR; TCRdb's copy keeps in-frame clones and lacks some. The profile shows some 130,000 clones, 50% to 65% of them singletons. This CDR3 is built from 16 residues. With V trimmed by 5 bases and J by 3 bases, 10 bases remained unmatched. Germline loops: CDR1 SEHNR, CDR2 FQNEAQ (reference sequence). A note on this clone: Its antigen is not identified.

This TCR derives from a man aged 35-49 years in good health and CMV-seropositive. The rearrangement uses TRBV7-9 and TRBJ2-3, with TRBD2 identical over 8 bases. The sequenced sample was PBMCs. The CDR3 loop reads CASSLRLAGETDTQYF. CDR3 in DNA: TGTGCCAGCAGCCTCAGGCTAGCGGGTGAGACAGATACGCAGTATTTT.